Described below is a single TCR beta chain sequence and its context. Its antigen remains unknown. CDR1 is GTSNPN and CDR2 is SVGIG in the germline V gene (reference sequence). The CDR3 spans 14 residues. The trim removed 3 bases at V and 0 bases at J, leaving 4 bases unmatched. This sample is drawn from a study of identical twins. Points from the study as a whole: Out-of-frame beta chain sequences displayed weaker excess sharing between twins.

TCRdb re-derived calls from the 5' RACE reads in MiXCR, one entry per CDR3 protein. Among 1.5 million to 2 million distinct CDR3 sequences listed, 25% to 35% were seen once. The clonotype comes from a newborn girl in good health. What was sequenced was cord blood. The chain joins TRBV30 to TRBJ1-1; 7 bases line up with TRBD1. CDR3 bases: TGTGCCTGGAGCGCCGGGACAGTGAACACTGAAGCTTTCTTT. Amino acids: CAWSAGTVNTEAFF.